The 22 T cell receptor beta chains below all came from one sample that was sequenced in a study of T-cell memory formation after mild COVID-19. TCRdb analysed the 5' RACE reads with MiXCR anew, one entry per CDR3 protein. The sample includes some 130,000 distinct CDR3 sequences, 15% to 20% of them seen just once. The sample consisted of PBMCs or a T cell subset sorted from them (not recorded which). Receptor source: an adult woman who had mild COVID-19 (a few samples of this study predate the infection). Cell type and time point are not known.

The chain links TRBV9 to TRBJ2-2; D possibly corresponds to TRBD1 (5 bases). Trimming pared 4 bases from V and 3 bases from J, leaving 7 bases between. Germline CDR1 and CDR2: SGDLS and YYNGEE. The CDR3 length is 13 residues. The CDR3: CASSLTDTGELFF. CDR3 nucleotides: TGTGCCAGCAGCCTGACAGACACCGGGGAGCTGTTTTTT.

This clonotype was seen a few times. Here the CDR3 reads CASSYSRQFSGNTIYF. The CDR3 DNA sequence: TGTGCCAGCAGTTACTCGAGACAATTCTCTGGAAACACCATATATTTT. The chain combines TRBV6-5 with TRBJ1-3, with no clear D. Deletions cut 0 bases from V and 0 bases from J, with 9 bases between. Germline-derived CDR1 and CDR2 are MNHEY and SVGAGI. This CDR3 contains 16 residues.

The gene calls are TRBV9 and TRBJ2-2, with D maybe TRBD2 (5 bases). V was clipped by 2 bases and J by 4 bases, with 12 bases between them. CDR1 SGDLS and CDR2 YYNGEE come from the germline V gene. There are 15 residues in the CDR3. The CDR3 spells CASSVGGRGTGELFF. As DNA, the CDR3 is TGTGCCAGCAGCGTCGGAGGCCGGGGCACCGGGGAGCTGTTTTTT. The entire variable domain, with the rest obtained from reference TRBV9 and TRBJ2-2, is as follows: DSGVTQTPKHLITATGQRVTLRCSPRSGDLSVYWYQQSLDQGLQFLIQYYNGEERAKGNILERFSAQQFPDLHSELNLSSLELGDSALYFCASSVGGRGTGELFFGEGSRLTVL.

This CDR3 is CSARQGGNTIYF. CDR3 coding DNA: TGCAGTGCTAGACAGGGGGGAAACACCATATATTTT. The chain carries TRBV20-1 and TRBJ1-3, with a weak D call TRBD1 (6 bases). V gave up 2 bases and J gave up 4 bases, with 6 bases separating them. This CDR3 is built from 12 residues. Looked up from germline, CDR1 is DFQATT and CDR2 is SNEGSKA (reference sequence).

This clonotype has just a few counts. The chain combines TRBV29-1 with TRBJ2-4; D might be TRBD1 (5 bases). This CDR3 contains 15 residues. CDR1 is SQVTM and CDR2 is ANQGSEA in the germline V gene. The germline V and J ends were trimmed by 0 bases and 2 bases, with 11 bases remaining between them. CDR3 coding DNA: TGCAGCGTTGAAGACAGGGTGATAACCAAAAACATTCAGTACTTC. As protein: CSVEDRVITKNIQYF.

The rearrangement links TRBV12-3 or TRBV12-4 to TRBJ2-5; D is possibly TRBD2 (5 bases). CDR3 size: 13 residues. The V and J ends lost 4 bases and 0 bases respectively, with 6 bases between them. CDR3 nucleotides: TGTGCCAGCAGTTGGCGGGACCAAGAGACCCAGTACTTC. Its protein product is CASSWRDQETQYF.

This clonotype was seen more than once but under ten times. The chain joins TRBV20-1 to TRBJ2-5; unclear D gene. Germline V gene lookup returns CDR1 DFQATT and CDR2 SNEGSKA (reference sequence). The CDR3 sequence is 12 residues long. V gave up 5 bases and J gave up 5 bases, with 12 bases separating them. CDR3 bases: TGCAGTGCTCTGAGTGGGAAGGAGACCCAGTACTTC. Protein sequence: CSALSGKETQYF.

J is TRBJ2-7 and V is TRBV7-3, with 9 bases aligning to TRBD1. The germline V gene encodes CDR1 SGHTA and CDR2 FQGTGA. This CDR3 spans 13 amino acids. V gave up 6 bases and J gave up 6 bases; unmatched junction bases: 6. CDR3 region: CASSLGQGFEQYF. As DNA, the CDR3 is TGTGCCAGCAGTTTGGGACAGGGCTTCGAGCAGTACTTC.

This clonotype was observed a few times. The J gene is TRBJ2-1, the V gene TRBV27; 11 bases are shared with TRBD2. The CDR3 contains 16 residues. Losses at the gene ends were 5 bases for V and 3 bases for J; bases not matched to a gene: 6. Germline CDR1 reads MNHEY; CDR2 reads SMNVEV (reference sequence). The CDR3 DNA is TGTGCCAGCAGTCCGAAACTAGCGGGGGTCTACAATGAGCAGTTCTTC. Amino acids: CASSPKLAGVYNEQFF.

The chain recombines TRBV7-9 with TRBJ2-1; D may be TRBD2 (5 bases). V shed 3 bases and J shed 8 bases, with 8 bases lying between them. Looked up from germline, CDR1 is SEHNR and CDR2 is FQNEAQ (reference sequence). CDR3 size: 12 residues. The CDR3 bases are TGTGCCAGCAGCTTCGGGATAGATGAGCAGTTCTTC. Its translation is CASSFGIDEQFF.

The chain recombines TRBV5-1 with TRBJ2-7, with 7 bases fitting TRBD2. The CDR3 is made up of 16 amino acids. The V and J ends lost 0 bases and 0 bases, in that order; junction bases with no gene match: 6. Looked up from germline, CDR1 is SGHRS and CDR2 is YFSETQ. CDR3 in DNA: TGCGCCAGCAGCTTGGGTTCTAGCGGACCCTCCTACGAGCAGTACTTC. Amino acids: CASSLGSSGPSYEQYF.

This clonotype was detected only a few times. The chain uses TRBV7-3 and TRBJ2-2; D ambiguous. There are 12 residues in the CDR3. Germline CDR1 and CDR2: SGHTA and FQGTGA. Trimming took 0 bases from V and 5 from J, leaving 1 base between them. The CDR3: CASSLTTGELFF. The CDR3 DNA follows: TGTGCCAGCAGCTTAACTACCGGGGAGCTGTTTTTT.

This clonotype was counted between two and nine times. V and J are TRBV5-1 and TRBJ1-1; no clear D gene. The CDR3 contains 14 residues. The V gene lost 0 bases and the J gene lost 1 base, with 7 bases spanning the gap. The germline gives CDR1 SGHRS, CDR2 YFSETQ. DNA for the CDR3: TGCGCCAGCAGCTTGGCGCCAGCGAACACTGAAGCTTTCTTT. It encodes CASSLAPANTEAFF.

This clonotype has only a few counts. The V gene is TRBV19, the J gene TRBJ2-3; D is ambiguous. Germline-derived CDR1 and CDR2 are LNHDA and SQIVND (reference sequence). The CDR3 is 14 amino acids. Between the trimmed V and J ends, which lost 3 bases and 0 bases, there was a span of 7 bases. CDR3 amino acids: CASSMGHSTDTQYF. The CDR3 DNA follows: TGTGCCAGTAGTATGGGCCACAGCACAGATACGCAGTATTTT.

CDR3: CASSHDPGLPAETQYF. Here the CDR3 DNA reads TGCGCCAGCAGCCATGATCCGGGACTCCCAGCCGAGACCCAGTACTTC. The J gene is TRBJ2-5, the V gene TRBV4-1; possible D gene TRBD2, 6 bases. Per germline, CDR1 MGHRA and CDR2 YSYEKL. V shed 3 bases and J shed 5 bases, with 19 bases lying between them. This CDR3 is built from 16 residues.

The rearrangement uses TRBV7-2 and TRBJ2-3, with 8 nucleotides matching TRBD1. The CDR3 has 15 residues. With V trimmed by 6 bases and J by 0 bases, 5 bases remained unmatched. CDR1 is SGHTA, CDR2 FQGNSA, per germline. The CDR3 sequence is CASRWTGSSTDTQYF. CDR3 nucleotides: TGTGCCAGCAGGTGGACAGGGTCTAGCACAGATACGCAGTATTTT. Drawing the rest from reference TRBV7-2 and TRBJ2-3, the complete variable domain is GAGVSQSPSNKVTEKGKDVELRCDPISGHTALYWYRQSLGQGLEFLIYFQGNSAPDKSGLPSDRFSAERTGGSVSTLTIQRTQQEDSAVYLCASRWTGSSTDTQYFGPGTRLTVL.

The CDR3: CASSLDVTRRTGSTNYGYTF. The CDR3 bases are TGTGCCAGCAGCTTAGACGTGACGAGAAGGACAGGGTCTACTAACTATGGCTACACCTTC. The chain employs TRBV7-9 and TRBJ1-2; TRBD1 matches 8 bases. The CDR3 runs to 20 residues. V lost 1 base to trimming and J lost 0 bases; unmatched junction nucleotides: 16. Germline V gene data show CDR1 as SEHNR and CDR2 as FQNEAQ (reference sequence).

This clonotype showed up just a few times. The chain links TRBV10-3 to TRBJ2-3, with D possibly being TRBD1 or TRBD2 (5 bases each). This CDR3 comprises 19 residues. V was cut by 4 bases and J by 3 bases, with 26 bases left in between. Germline CDR1 and CDR2: ENHRY and SYGVKD. The CDR3 coding sequence is TGTGCCATCAGTGCCCCGGCCCTCGAAGGGGACCTCCGGACAGATACGCAGTATTTT. Amino acids: CAISAPALEGDLRTDTQYF.

This clonotype was observed a handful of times. V usage is TRBV29-1 and J usage is TRBJ2-1; D tentatively fits TRBD1 or TRBD2 (6 bases each). V dropped 7 bases and J dropped 8 bases, with 18 bases sitting between them. In germline, CDR1 is SQVTM, CDR2 ANQGSEA. The CDR3 consists of 13 residues. The CDR3 is CSGTNPGAHEQFF. The CDR3, as DNA: TGCAGCGGAACTAACCCGGGGGCCCATGAGCAGTTCTTC.

This clonotype appeared a few times. This chain uses TRBV20-1 with TRBJ1-1; D is possibly TRBD1 (6 bases). From germline, CDR1 is DFQATT and CDR2 SNEGSKA (reference sequence). The V end lost 0 bases, the J end lost 2 bases, and 13 bases lay between the germline ends. The CDR3 is 15 residues long. CDR3 sequence (DNA): TGCAGTGCTAGAGATCAGGGCAGGGGTAACACTGAAGCTTTCTTT. It is translated as CSARDQGRGNTEAFF.

This clonotype was seen a handful of times. The rearrangement uses TRBV6-5 and TRBJ2-1; D call uncertain. V shed 10 bases and J shed 3 bases, with 16 bases lying between them. Germline V CDR1 and CDR2: MNHEY, SVGAGI. This CDR3 is built from 14 residues. In DNA, the CDR3 is TGTGCCACATTGTGGGTAACTTGCTACAATGAGCAGTTCTTC. Translating it yields CATLWVTCYNEQFF.

V gene TRBV29-1 combines with J gene TRBJ2-7, with 7 bases identical to TRBD2. With 2 bases clipped from V and 7 bases from J, the junction kept 11 bases outside the gene matches. The CDR3 covers 14 residues. Germline values: CDR1 SQVTM, CDR2 ANQGSEA. CDR3 amino acids: CSVESLAGNGEQYF. The CDR3 DNA follows: TGCAGCGTTGAATCTTTAGCGGGCAACGGGGAGCAGTACTTC.